The next 26 T cell receptor beta chains were all read from a single sample in a study of T cell responses to AZD1222 COVID-19 vaccine. TCRdb's table, derived via immunoSEQ multiplex PCR, lists solely in-frame clones and lacks some. The sample holds about 150,000 clones, over 65% seen once. Sequencing used peripheral blood, obtained on day 0 of AZD1222 vaccination. The receptors stem from an adult in good health.

The gene calls are TRBV7-9 and TRBJ1-1; D is possibly TRBD1 (5 bases). Germline CDR1 SEHNR, CDR2 FQNEAQ (reference sequence). The length of the CDR3 is 12 residues. The germline V and J ends were trimmed by 5 bases and 9 bases, with 13 bases remaining between them. The CDR3 sequence: CASSNRQLKAFF. The DNA for the CDR3 is TGTGCCAGCAGCAATCGACAGCTTAAAGCTTTCTTT.

This clone has a handful of counts. The CDR3: CASSPMYEQYF. The CDR3 bases are TGTGCCAGCAGTCCGATGTACGAGCAGTACTTC. The chain couples TRBV7-9 to TRBJ2-7; D is unclear. Germline assignment: CDR1 SEHNR and CDR2 FQNEAQ (reference sequence). The CDR3 is made up of 11 amino acids. With 6 bases removed from V and 4 bases from J, the gap between germline ends came to 7 bases.

Comment on this clone: The germline gene is not matched at one end of the junction; a read error may be the cause. This chain uses TRBV6-5 with TRBJ2-7; possibly TRBD1 for D (6 bases). The CDR3 totals 12 residues. In germline, CDR1 is MNHEY, CDR2 SVGAGI. CDR3 region: CASSPPVPGVSF. The CDR3 DNA reads TGTGCCAGCAGCCCCCCGGTCCCAGGGGTAAGCTTC.

The V call is TRBV28, the J call TRBJ2-7; the D call may be TRBD1 or TRBD2 (5 bases each). V was shortened by 8 bases and J by 0 bases, with 20 bases between the two germline ends. CDR1 MDHEN and CDR2 SYDVKM come from the germline V gene. The CDR3 consists of 16 residues. CDR3 amino acids: CASLFTRGRTSYEQYF. The DNA for the CDR3 is TGTGCCAGCCTATTCACCCGGGGCCGAACCTCCTACGAGCAGTACTTC.

V is TRBV5-4 and J is TRBJ2-5; 9 positions match TRBD1. Losses at the gene ends were 0 bases for V and 2 bases for J; bases not matched to a gene: 5. This CDR3 has 16 residues. The V gene's germline CDR1 is SGHNT and CDR2 YYREEE (reference sequence). DNA for the CDR3: TGTGCCAGCAGCTTGGCCAACAGGGGGCGTCAAGAGACCCAGTACTTC. It translates to CASSLANRGRQETQYF. The complete variable domain, with remaining parts taken from reference TRBV5-4 and TRBJ2-5, reads ETGVTQSPTHLIKTRGQQVTLRCSSQSGHNTVSWYQQALGQGPQFIFQYYREEENGRGNFPPRFSGLQFPNYSSELNVNALELDDSALYLCASSLANRGRQETQYFGPGTRLLVL.

The rearrangement uses TRBV7-3 and TRBJ2-1, with a tentative D call TRBD2 (6 bases). The CDR3 is 15 residues long. Germline V lookup: CDR1 SGHTA, CDR2 FQGTGA. Between the trimmed V and J ends, which lost 2 bases and 8 bases, there was a span of 16 bases. The CDR3 here is CASSLFAGIPDEQFF. The CDR3 nucleotides read TGTGCCAGCAGCTTATTTGCGGGGATCCCGGATGAGCAGTTCTTC.

A single count supports this clone. The rearrangement links TRBV28 to TRBJ1-6; 7 bases match TRBD1. Germline assignment: CDR1 MDHEN and CDR2 SYDVKM. The CDR3 totals 14 residues. V shed 6 bases, J shed 6 bases, and the junction held 5 bases outside the gene matches. The CDR3 loop reads CASRSTGSNSPLHF. The CDR3 nucleotides are TGTGCCAGCAGATCGACAGGGTCTAATTCACCCCTCCACTTT.

The V call is TRBV5-1, the J call TRBJ1-2, with a tentative D call TRBD1 (6 bases). The V and J ends lost 2 bases and 0 bases respectively, with 11 bases between them. The CDR3 covers 15 residues. The germline CDR1 and CDR2 sequences are SGHRS and YFSETQ. DNA for the CDR3: TGCGCCAGCAGCTTTCGACAGGCCACTAACTATGGCTACACCTTC. It encodes CASSFRQATNYGYTF.

V and J are TRBV7-2 and TRBJ1-5, with D possibly TRBD1 on 6 matching bases. V was clipped by 1 base and J by 2 bases, with 9 bases between them. Germline CDR1 is SGHTA and CDR2 is FQGNSA. This CDR3 has 15 amino acids. CDR3 region: CASSLGRTGNQPQHF. The CDR3 DNA reads as TGTGCCAGCAGCTTAGGACGGACAGGCAATCAGCCCCAGCATTTT.

This clone was detected ten times or more. V gene TRBV5-4 combines with J gene TRBJ1-6; D gene unclear. V was pared by 4 bases and J by 11 bases, with 25 bases between. The CDR3 extends over 17 amino acids. CDR1 SGHNT and CDR2 YYREEE come from the germline V gene (reference sequence). CDR3 in amino acids: CASSLPQMGYPSTPLHF. In DNA, the CDR3 is TGTGCCAGCAGCCTCCCTCAGATGGGGTATCCCTCAACACCCCTCCACTTT.

This clone was seen a few times. This rearrangement joins TRBV7-9 to TRBJ2-7, with a possible D match to TRBD1 (6 bases). CDR1 is SEHNR and CDR2 is FQNEAQ in the germline V gene (reference sequence). CDR3 length: 14 residues. V lost 4 bases and J lost 0, with 10 bases in between. The CDR3 nucleotides read TGTGCCAGCAGCTCAAGGGACATCTCCTACGAGCAGTACTTC. Its translation: CASSSRDISYEQYF.

This clone was recorded a few times. The chain couples TRBV5-4 to TRBJ1-4; 9 nucleotides line up with TRBD1. The CDR3 runs 15 residues. Trimming took 4 bases from V and 3 from J; bases not matched to a gene: 4. Germline lookup yields CDR1 SGHNT and CDR2 YYREEE (reference sequence). In DNA form, the CDR3 reads TGTGCCAGCAGCCCGGACAGGGGAGCTAATGAAAAACTGTTTTTT. This sequence encodes CASSPDRGANEKLFF.

The CDR3 region has the DNA TGTGCCTGGAAGGGGGGCGCGATCGAGCAGTACTTC. Residues: CAWKGGAIEQYF. This sequence joins TRBV30 and TRBJ2-7; perhaps D is TRBD1 or TRBD2 (6 bases each). The CDR3 covers 12 residues. V gave up 4 bases and J gave up 6 bases, with 13 bases separating them. Germline CDR1 is GTSNPN and CDR2 is SVGIG (reference sequence).

The chain combines TRBV7-6 with TRBJ1-5; D not resolved. V was trimmed by 3 bases and J by 0 bases, leaving 9 bases between them. The CDR3 totals 15 residues. The germline gives CDR1 SGHVS, CDR2 FNYEAQ. The CDR3 reads CASSLLTDSNQPQHF. The CDR3 bases are TGTGCCAGCAGCTTGTTGACGGATAGCAATCAGCCCCAGCATTTT.

The chain couples TRBV3-1 (or the pseudogene TRBV3-2) to TRBJ1-6; TRBD1 is a possible D gene (5 bases). CDR1 LGHDT and CDR2 YNNKEL come from the germline V gene (reference sequence). This CDR3 region has 15 residues. The V and J ends lost 0 bases and 7 bases respectively, with 10 bases between them. The CDR3 sequence is CASSQEGAGNSPLHF. In nucleotides, the CDR3 is TGTGCCAGCAGCCAAGAAGGGGCTGGAAATTCACCCCTCCACTTT.

The chain links TRBV6-1 to TRBJ1-5, with D perhaps matching TRBD1 (5 bases). The CDR3 runs 14 residues. The germline V and J ends were trimmed by 3 bases and 6 bases, with 12 bases remaining between them. CDR1 and CDR2 (germline): MNHNS, SASEGT. The CDR3 sequence is CASSDGAWGQPQHF. The CDR3 DNA reads TGTGCCAGCAGTGACGGGGCTTGGGGTCAGCCCCAGCATTTT.

V usage is TRBV3-1 (or the pseudogene TRBV3-2) and J usage is TRBJ1-1, with D possibly being TRBD1 (5 bases). Germline-derived CDR1 and CDR2 are LGHDT and YNNKEL (reference sequence). The CDR3 loop spans 17 amino acids. V lost 4 bases, J lost 2 bases, and 20 bases lay in between. In DNA form, the CDR3 reads TGTGCCAGCAGCCGACGTGGACAAAGCGTAGTAAACACTGAAGCTTTCTTT. This sequence encodes CASSRRGQSVVNTEAFF.

The gene calls are TRBV3-1 (or the pseudogene TRBV3-2) and TRBJ1-2; TRBD1 agrees at 7 bases. The ends lost 7 bases at V and 4 bases at J; junction bases unmatched: 15. Germline assignment: CDR1 LGHDT and CDR2 YNNKEL (reference sequence). CDR3 length: 16 residues. This CDR3 reads CASTHTRGRLVYGYTF. CDR3 DNA: TGTGCCAGCACCCACACGAGGGGGCGCTTAGTCTATGGCTACACCTTC.

This clone was seen only a few times. The gene calls are TRBV6-1 and TRBJ2-1; the D gene is possibly TRBD1 (6 bases). This CDR3 is 14 amino acids long. Germline CDR1 reads MNHNS; CDR2 reads SASEGT. The V end was cut by 2 bases, the J end by 7 bases, with 12 bases between. CDR3 DNA: TGTGCCAGCAGTGAATTAACTACAGGGAATGAGCAGTTCTTC. It is translated as CASSELTTGNEQFF.

This chain uses TRBV5-8 with TRBJ2-1; TRBD2 agrees at 7 bases. The V and J ends lost 6 bases and 11 bases, in that order; junction bases with no gene match: 17. CDR1 and CDR2 (germline): SGHTS, YDEGEE. The CDR3 contains 15 residues. The CDR3 protein is CASIKGSGTLVKQFF. The DNA of the CDR3 is TGTGCCAGCATAAAGGGGAGCGGGACTCTCGTGAAGCAGTTCTTC.

This rearrangement joins TRBV7-8 to TRBJ1-2; tentatively, D is TRBD1 (5 bases). In germline, CDR1 is SGHVS, CDR2 FQNEAQ. Trimming took 1 base from V and 7 from J, leaving 16 bases between them. The CDR3 is made up of 15 amino acids. CDR3 protein: CASSLEGQGLSGYTF. The CDR3 DNA reads TGTGCCAGCAGCTTAGAGGGGCAGGGACTAAGTGGCTACACCTTC.

The chain combines TRBV7-8 with TRBJ1-5; 7 positions agree with TRBD1. CDR1 and CDR2 (germline): SGHVS, FQNEAQ. The ends lost 5 bases at V and 0 bases at J; junction bases unmatched: 7. This CDR3 region has 16 residues. CDR3 in DNA: TGTGCCAGCAGCCCCCAGGGGGGCAATAGCAATCAGCCCCAGCATTTT. Protein sequence: CASSPQGGNSNQPQHF.

The chain carries TRBV5-1 and TRBJ1-4; D gene unclear. Germline CDR1 SGHRS, CDR2 YFSETQ. This CDR3 has 16 amino acids. The V and J ends lost 0 bases and 8 bases respectively, with 17 bases between them. The CDR3, as DNA: TGCGCCAGCAGCTTGGCCGAGTCCGGCTTTCAGGAAAAACTGTTTTTT. Its protein is CASSLAESGFQEKLFF.

The V and J genes are TRBV5-1 and TRBJ1-2, with D possibly being TRBD1 (5 bases). CDR1 and CDR2 (germline): SGHRS, YFSETQ. Trimming pared 4 bases from V and 7 bases from J, leaving 20 bases between. The CDR3 length is 15 residues. As DNA, the CDR3 is TGCGCCAGCAGCCAGGGAGGGGCGAGGTCTTTTGGCTACACCTTC. Its protein is CASSQGGARSFGYTF.

The chain carries TRBV28 and TRBJ1-2; D is unresolved. Germline values: CDR1 MDHEN, CDR2 SYDVKM. The CDR3 contains 11 residues. The germline V and J ends were trimmed by 5 bases and 5 bases, with 6 bases remaining between them. The CDR3 protein is CASSGRYGYTF. CDR3 coding DNA: TGTGCCAGCAGTGGACGGTATGGCTACACCTTC.

The chain carries TRBV5-4 and TRBJ1-1; tentatively, D is TRBD1 (5 bases). Germline V gives CDR1 SGHNT, CDR2 YYREEE (reference sequence). There are 15 residues in the CDR3. Trimming cost V 1 base and J 5 bases, with 15 bases left between them. The CDR3 protein is CASSLNGEGRTEAFF. CDR3 sequence (DNA): TGTGCCAGCAGCTTGAATGGGGAGGGGAGGACTGAAGCTTTCTTT.